This passage covers 20 T cell receptor beta chains from one sample sequenced in a study of control samples from healthy donors and cancer patients. The assay was immunoSEQ multiplex PCR, and TCRdb's table has in-frame clones only and misses some. The top ten hold 0.8% to 1% of the sample, which has more than 45,000 clones, under 95% seen once. The sample taken for sequencing was PBMCs. The source of these receptors is a man between 25 and 39 years old with colorectal cancer.

This chain uses TRBV14 with TRBJ2-7; no firm D call. V dropped 2 bases and J dropped 6 bases, with 11 bases sitting between them. This CDR3 spans 13 amino acids. The germline gives CDR1 SGHDN, CDR2 FVKESK. As DNA, the CDR3 is TGTGCCAGCAGCCAATCTCTTTATGGCGAGCAGTACTTC. This translates into CASSQSLYGEQYF.

The chain employs TRBV12-5 and TRBJ2-7, with 7 bases lining up with TRBD1. Germline lookup yields CDR1 LGHNT and CDR2 FRNRAP. J gave up 3 bases and V 2 bases, and 13 bases lay outside the gene matches. This CDR3 region has 17 residues. The CDR3 DNA reads as TGTGCTAGTGGTTTGACCTCGACAGGGTTCGGGATCTACGAGCAGTACTTC. As protein: CASGLTSTGFGIYEQYF.

This clone was seen a handful of times. The chain employs TRBV7-2 and TRBJ1-1; no reliable D call. Deletions cut 2 bases from V and 4 bases from J, with 17 bases between. The germline CDR1 and CDR2 sequences are SGHTA and FQGNSA. This CDR3 contains 16 residues. Written as DNA, the CDR3 is TGTGCCAGCAGCTTACGATCTGGGAGCTGGGGCACTGAAGCTTTCTTT. This sequence encodes CASSLRSGSWGTEAFF. The full variable domain, in which reference TRBV7-2 and TRBJ1-1 provide the parts outside the CDR3, is GAGVSQSPSNKVTEKGKDVELRCDPISGHTALYWYRQSLGQGLEFLIYFQGNSAPDKSGLPSDRFSAERTGGSVSTLTIQRTQQEDSAVYLCASSLRSGSWGTEAFFGQGTRLTVV.

The chain combines TRBV23-1 with TRBJ1-5; D gene unclear. TRBV23-1 is reported as an ORF; its role is uncertain. CDR3 size: 19 residues. The V end was cut by 6 bases, the J end by 10 bases, with 34 bases between. The CDR3 DNA sequence: TGCGCCAGCAGATGCCCCATCACCTTAGGTAGTTCGGAGGGTCATCCCCAGCATTTT. Protein: CASRCPITLGSSEGHPQHF.

The rearrangement uses TRBV19 and TRBJ1-1; 7 nucleotides align to TRBD1. Unmatched junction bases numbered 16, after V lost 4 bases and J lost 5 bases. This CDR3 comprises 17 residues. Germline V CDR1 and CDR2: LNHDA, SQIVND (reference sequence). The CDR3 spells CASSTLQGKAKGTEAFF. The CDR3 nucleotides read TGTGCCAGTAGTACCCTACAGGGGAAGGCTAAGGGGACTGAAGCTTTCTTT.

V and J are TRBV24-1 and TRBJ2-7, with 8 positions matching TRBD2. The V and J ends lost 7 bases and 2 bases, in that order; junction bases with no gene match: 9. The CDR3 covers 15 residues. Germline V gives CDR1 KGHDR, CDR2 SFDVKD. CDR3 bases: TGTGCCACCAGCCACGGGGGGGGGAGAACCTACGAGCAGTACGTC. Translating gives CATSHGGGRTYEQYV.

The chain combines TRBV27 with TRBJ1-1; the match to TRBD1 covers 10 bases. V shed 6 bases and J 3 bases; nucleotides not matched to a gene: 10. Germline V gene data show CDR1 as MNHEY and CDR2 as SMNVEV (reference sequence). The CDR3 spans 16 residues. CDR3 sequence (DNA): TGTGCCAGCAGGAAAACCGGGACAGGGGCAGACACTGAAGCTTTCTTT. This sequence encodes CASRKTGTGADTEAFF.

V usage is TRBV9 and J usage is TRBJ1-2, with 7 positions matching TRBD1. With V trimmed by 0 bases and J by 4 bases, 3 bases remained unmatched. The CDR3 is 14 residues long. In germline, CDR1 is SGDLS, CDR2 YYNGEE. In DNA form, the CDR3 reads TGTGCCAGCAGCGTAGGGGACAGCTCCTATGGCTACACCTTC. This sequence encodes CASSVGDSSYGYTF.

In its sample, this clone was seen a few times. This chain uses TRBV11-2 with TRBJ1-1; 7 bases agree with TRBD1. Trimming at V came to 3 bases and at J to 6 bases, leaving 10 bases not matched to a gene. The germline gives CDR1 SGHAT, CDR2 FQNNGV. The CDR3 covers 15 residues. The CDR3 DNA reads TGTGCCAGCAGCTTCACCGGGACAGCCAACGCTGAAGCTTTCTTT. It encodes CASSFTGTANAEAFF. The full variable domain, completed using reference TRBV11-2 and TRBJ1-1, is EAGVAQSPRYKIIEKRQSVAFWCNPISGHATLYWYQQILGQGPKLLIQFQNNGVVDDSQLPKDRFSAERLKGVDSTLKIQPAKLEDSAVYLCASSFTGTANAEAFFGQGTRLTVV.

V and J are TRBV30 and TRBJ1-2; 8 bases fit TRBD1. This CDR3 is built from 14 residues. V trimming: 5 bases; J trimming: 4 bases; junction bases outside the gene matches: 9. Germline CDR1 reads GTSNPN; CDR2 reads SVGIG (reference sequence). The CDR3 here is CAWDPTGTGYGYTF. The CDR3 DNA reads as TGTGCCTGGGACCCGACCGGGACAGGCTATGGCTACACCTTC.

This clone is a singleton in its sample. The J gene is TRBJ2-1, the V gene TRBV12-5, with 15 positions matching TRBD2. This CDR3 has 15 residues. Trimming took 5 bases from V and 9 from J; bases not matched to a gene: 5. The germline CDR1 and CDR2 sequences are LGHNT and FRNRAP. The CDR3: CASGPGLAGGSEQFF. The CDR3 region has the DNA TGTGCTAGTGGTCCGGGACTAGCGGGGGGCAGTGAGCAGTTCTTC. Filled out from reference TRBV12-5 and TRBJ2-1, the complete variable domain reads DARVTQTPRHKVTEMGQEVTMRCQPILGHNTVFWYRQTMMQGLELLAYFRNRAPLDDSGMPKDRFSAEMPDATLATLKIQPSEPRDSAVYFCASGPGLAGGSEQFFGPGTRLTVL.

The chain carries TRBV9 and TRBJ2-3; TRBD1 aligns across 8 bases. Germline V gives CDR1 SGDLS, CDR2 YYNGEE. V gave up 0 bases and J gave up 6 bases; unmatched junction bases: 6. The CDR3 consists of 15 residues. The CDR3 here is CASSVEGQVSDTQYF. The CDR3 DNA reads as TGTGCCAGCAGCGTAGAGGGACAGGTGTCCGATACGCAGTATTTT.

DNA of the CDR3: TGTGCCAGCTCACCTTCGGACAGGTCAGATGGCTACACCTTC. The encoded protein is CASSPSDRSDGYTF. The chain couples TRBV18 to TRBJ1-2; 7 nucleotides line up with TRBD1. The CDR3 covers 14 residues. Trimming cost V 3 bases and J 6 bases; bases outside gene matches: 7. Germline assignment: CDR1 KGHSH and CDR2 LQKENI.

CDR3 in DNA: TGTGCCAGTAGTATCGGGTCAGGGAGTTTTAATGAAAAACTGTTTTTT. Its translation is CASSIGSGSFNEKLFF. J is TRBJ1-4 and V is TRBV19; tentative D call: TRBD1 (5 bases). Looked up from germline, CDR1 is LNHDA and CDR2 is SQIVND (reference sequence). Trimming took off 3 bases at V and 4 bases at J, with 15 bases between the two ends. The CDR3 consists of 16 residues. Using reference TRBV19 and TRBJ1-4 for the parts outside the CDR3, the full variable domain is DGGITQSPKYLFRKEGQNVTLSCEQNLNHDAMYWYRQDPGQGLRLIYYSQIVNDFQKGDIAEGYSVSREKKESFPLTVTSAQKNPTAFYLCASSIGSGSFNEKLFFGSGTQLSVL.

V and J are TRBV5-4 and TRBJ2-5; 12 bases match TRBD2. This CDR3 is 20 amino acids long. The V gene's germline CDR1 is SGHNT and CDR2 YYREEE (reference sequence). V lost 3 bases to trimming and J lost 4 bases; unmatched junction nucleotides: 19. In nucleotides, the CDR3 is TGTGCCAGCAGCTCACAGCTTGGGGCTAGCGGGGGGGGAGAGGGAGAGACCCAGTACTTC. Translating gives CASSSQLGASGGGEGETQYF. The complete variable domain, with remaining parts taken from reference TRBV5-4 and TRBJ2-5, reads ETGVTQSPTHLIKTRGQQVTLRCSSQSGHNTVSWYQQALGQGPQFIFQYYREEENGRGNFPPRFSGLQFPNYSSELNVNALELDDSALYLCASSSQLGASGGGEGETQYFGPGTRLLVL.

This chain connects TRBV18 to TRBJ2-1; D unclear. V was trimmed by 3 bases and J by 3 bases, leaving 12 bases between them. In germline, CDR1 is KGHSH, CDR2 LQKENI. CDR3 length: 15 amino acids. Here the CDR3 reads CASSPGRPSYNEQFF. The CDR3 DNA is TGTGCCAGCTCACCCGGCAGGCCCAGCTACAATGAGCAGTTCTTC.

V is TRBV27 and J is TRBJ1-1; 8 positions agree with TRBD1. The CDR3 length is 14 residues. V shed 0 bases, J shed 6 bases, and the junction held 3 bases outside the gene matches. CDR1 is MNHEY, CDR2 SMNVEV, per germline (reference sequence). CDR3 nucleotide sequence: TGTGCCAGCAGTTTATCAGCAGGGGGCGCTGAAGCTTTCTTT. Its protein product is CASSLSAGGAEAFF.

V gene TRBV6-1 combines with J gene TRBJ2-7, with D unresolved. Trimming cost V 2 bases and J 6 bases, with 8 bases left between them. The germline V gene encodes CDR1 MNHNS and CDR2 SASEGT. The CDR3 runs to 12 residues. CDR3 protein: CASSEPGSEQYV. CDR3 coding DNA: TGTGCCAGCAGTGAACCGGGTTCCGAGCAGTACGTC.

This chain uses TRBV4-3 with TRBJ1-4; possible D gene TRBD1, 5 bases. This CDR3 has 15 amino acids. The ends were cut back, 0 bases at V and 8 bases at J, with 13 bases in the middle. Germline loops: CDR1 LGHNA, CDR2 YSLEER. Here the CDR3 reads CASSQEAGWGEKLFF. The CDR3 DNA reads as TGCGCCAGCAGCCAAGAAGCAGGGTGGGGGGAAAAACTGTTTTTT.

The chain recombines TRBV5-4 with TRBJ2-7; TRBD1 might be the D (6 bases). Trimming took off 1 base at V and 9 bases at J, with 14 bases between the two ends. This CDR3 is 13 amino acids long. CDR1 and CDR2 (germline): SGHNT, YYREEE (reference sequence). CDR3 DNA sequence: TGTGCCAGCAGCTTGTCAGGGGTGGTGAGGCAGTACTTC. Protein: CASSLSGVVRQYF.